This record covers a single T cell receptor beta chain. Its target is not known. The making of cDNA relied on 5'RACE with 10-nucleotide random UMIs. From 15-18 subjects, every sequencing run obtained over 200 million TCR-beta sequences. TCRdb fed the 5' RACE reads into MiXCR, producing one record per CDR3 protein. The table lists about 92,000 distinct CDR3 sequences, 3.5% of them singletons, with approximately 3% in the top ten. These data belong to a study of neurological immune-mediated disorders. Study findings and constraints: While HTLV-1-associated myelopathy showed the greatest TCR clonal expansion, multiple sclerosis showed the least, falling below healthy controls. No link was found between any clinical or MRI feature and the multiple sclerosis repertoire cluster.

CDR1 and CDR2 from the germline V gene are DFQATT and SNEGSKA (reference sequence). Trimming cost V 6 bases and J 13 bases, with 15 bases left between them. This CDR3 is built from 10 residues. The specimen sequenced was PBMCs. This clonotype originated in a woman between 45 and 65 years old with multiple sclerosis. The V gene is TRBV20-1, the J gene TRBJ1-1, with D tentatively TRBD1 (5 bases). CDR3 sequence: CSARQAGGFF. For the CDR3, the DNA is TGCAGTGCCCGCCAGGCGGGGGGTTTCTTT.